This T cell receptor (beta chain) originates from a study of T cells after yellow fever vaccination. Overall study context: Preparation of the low-cell-number fractions used SMART-Seq v4 Ultra Low Input.

In the case of this clonotype: Its antigen is currently unknown.

Looked up from germline, CDR1 is SGHRS and CDR2 is YFSETQ. Deletions cut 4 bases from V and 3 bases from J, with 10 bases between. This CDR3 has 13 amino acids. The study's findings and limits: Reappearance after the booster was observed for most primary-vaccination clones (96% CD4, roughly 90% CD8). It was a small share of clonotypes that appeared in both CD4 and CD8 compartments.

They built TCR cDNA with 5'RACE template switching, a step that put in a universal primer site and UMIs. TCRdb independently ran MiXCR on the 5' RACE reads; one entry per CDR3 protein. The table lists some 150,000 distinct CDR3 sequences, around 9.3% of them singletons, with 35% to 40% in the top ten. The input for sequencing was CD8+ T cells sorted from PBMCs, taken 45 days after the yellow fever booster vaccination. This chain joins TRBV5-1 and TRBJ1-1; D gene ambiguous. The sequence was collected from a man between 18 and 29 years old who received the YFV17D yellow fever vaccine. The CDR3 region has the DNA TGCGCCAGCAGCCCCTCCGGGGACACTGAAGCTTTCTTT. As protein: CASSPSGDTEAFF.